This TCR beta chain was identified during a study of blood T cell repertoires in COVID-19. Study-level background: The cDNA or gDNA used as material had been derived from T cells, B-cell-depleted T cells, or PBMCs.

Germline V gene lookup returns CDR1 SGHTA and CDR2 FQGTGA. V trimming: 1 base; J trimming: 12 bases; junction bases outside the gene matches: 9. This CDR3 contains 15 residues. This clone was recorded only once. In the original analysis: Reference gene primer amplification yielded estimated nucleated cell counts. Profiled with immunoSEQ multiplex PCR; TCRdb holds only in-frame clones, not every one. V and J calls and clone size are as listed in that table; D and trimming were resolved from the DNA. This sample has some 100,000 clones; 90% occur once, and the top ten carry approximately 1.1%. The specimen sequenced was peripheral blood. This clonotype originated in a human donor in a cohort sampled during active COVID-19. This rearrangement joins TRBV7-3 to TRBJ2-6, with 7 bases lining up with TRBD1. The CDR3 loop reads CASSLKQGFDSVLTF. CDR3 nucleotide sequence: TGTGCCAGCAGCTTAAAACAGGGGTTCGACAGCGTCCTGACTTTC. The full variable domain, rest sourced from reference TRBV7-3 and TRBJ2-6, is GAGVSQTPSNKVTEKGKYVELRCDPISGHTALYWYRQSLGQGPEFLIYFQGTGAADDSGLPNDRFFAVRPEGSVSTLKIQRTERGDSAVYLCASSLKQGFDSVLTFGAGSRLTVL.